The 9 T cell receptor beta chains presented below share a single source sample, sequenced in a study of T cells after yellow fever vaccination. MiXCR, applied by TCRdb to the 5' RACE reads, yields one record per CDR3 protein. Of tens of thousands of distinct CDR3 sequences in the sample, roughly 7.4% were seen once. The sequenced sample was CD8+ T cells sorted from PBMCs, obtained 15 days after the yellow fever booster vaccination. These receptors were collected from a man aged 25-45 years who received the YFV17D yellow fever vaccine.

This clonotype was found many times. The V call is TRBV11-2, the J call TRBJ2-7; 8 bases map to TRBD2. V was pared by 1 base and J by 3 bases, with 2 bases of the junction left unmatched. The germline gives CDR1 SGHAT, CDR2 FQNNGV. The length of the CDR3 is 14 residues. The CDR3 bases are TGTGCCAGCAGCTTAGCAGCGGGGGTCTACGAGCAGTACTTC. Translating gives CASSLAAGVYEQYF.

This clonotype has at least ten counts. This sequence joins TRBV28 and TRBJ2-1; TRBD2 agrees at 11 bases. V trimming: 10 bases; J trimming: 5 bases; junction bases outside the gene matches: 13. Germline V gene data show CDR1 as MDHEN and CDR2 as SYDVKM. This CDR3 has 16 amino acids. DNA for the CDR3: TGTGCCACCAAAACTAGCGGGAGAACCACCCACAATGAGCAGTTCTTC. This codes for CATKTSGRTTHNEQFF.

This clonotype was counted at least ten times. The chain uses TRBV15 and TRBJ2-7, with 8 positions matching TRBD1. Trimming at V came to 2 bases and at J to 6 bases, leaving 6 bases not matched to a gene. The V gene's germline CDR1 is LNHNV and CDR2 YYDKDF (reference sequence). The CDR3 extends over 14 amino acids. The CDR3 DNA reads TGTGCCACCAGCAGAAATGGACAGGGTGGCGAGCAGTACTTC. This sequence encodes CATSRNGQGGEQYF.

This clonotype was observed at least ten times. The chain combines TRBV28 with TRBJ2-2; the D gene is possibly TRBD2 (5 bases). The CDR3 is 12 amino acids. Looked up from germline, CDR1 is MDHEN and CDR2 is SYDVKM. Trimming left V 3 bases short and J 6 bases short, with 5 bases between. CDR3 residues: CASSFSAGELFF. In DNA, the CDR3 is TGTGCCAGCAGTTTTAGCGCCGGGGAGCTGTTTTTT.

This clonotype has at least ten counts. V usage is TRBV20-1 and J usage is TRBJ2-3; D gene uncertain. V lost 3 bases and J 4 bases, leaving 14 bases between the germline ends. This CDR3 is built from 14 residues. From germline, CDR1 is DFQATT and CDR2 SNEGSKA (reference sequence). The CDR3 sequence is CSASLPGAADTQYF. The CDR3 nucleotides are TGCAGTGCTAGTCTCCCTGGAGCTGCAGATACGCAGTATTTT.

This clonotype was counted at least ten times. The rearrangement joins TRBV12-3 or TRBV12-4 to TRBJ1-1; tentatively, D is TRBD1 (5 bases). The CDR3 has 14 residues. V lost 5 bases, J lost 5 bases, and 15 bases lay in between. CDR3 sequence reads: CASSTRETGTEAFF. The CDR3, as DNA: TGTGCCAGCAGTACCAGGGAAACTGGGACTGAAGCTTTCTTT.

This clonotype has a count of ten or more. The genes are TRBV27 and TRBJ2-1; D uncertain. V lost 1 base and J lost 3, with 7 bases in between. Germline lookup yields CDR1 MNHEY and CDR2 SMNVEV (reference sequence). This CDR3 has 14 residues. The CDR3: CASSLFGIYNEQFF. Written as DNA, the CDR3 is TGTGCCAGCAGTTTATTTGGCATCTACAATGAGCAGTTCTTC.

In this sample, this clonotype turned up many times. J is TRBJ1-5 and V is TRBV6-5; 7 positions agree with TRBD1. This CDR3 spans 14 amino acids. Germline CDR1 is MNHEY and CDR2 is SVGAGI. V dropped 6 bases and J dropped 6; count of bases not matched to a gene: 8. The DNA of the CDR3 is TGTGCCAGCAGGGGAGGGGGCGCGGGTCAGCCCCAGCATTTT. Translation: CASRGGGAGQPQHF.

This clonotype has at least ten counts. The chain carries TRBV27 and TRBJ2-7; tentative D call: TRBD1 (6 bases). The CDR3 has 17 residues. Germline V CDR1 and CDR2: MNHEY, SMNVEV (reference sequence). V shed 0 bases and J shed 2 bases, with 17 bases lying between them. The CDR3 region has the DNA TGTGCCAGCAGTTTATCTAACCGGACAGACCTAACCTACGAGCAGTACTTC. Its translation: CASSLSNRTDLTYEQYF.